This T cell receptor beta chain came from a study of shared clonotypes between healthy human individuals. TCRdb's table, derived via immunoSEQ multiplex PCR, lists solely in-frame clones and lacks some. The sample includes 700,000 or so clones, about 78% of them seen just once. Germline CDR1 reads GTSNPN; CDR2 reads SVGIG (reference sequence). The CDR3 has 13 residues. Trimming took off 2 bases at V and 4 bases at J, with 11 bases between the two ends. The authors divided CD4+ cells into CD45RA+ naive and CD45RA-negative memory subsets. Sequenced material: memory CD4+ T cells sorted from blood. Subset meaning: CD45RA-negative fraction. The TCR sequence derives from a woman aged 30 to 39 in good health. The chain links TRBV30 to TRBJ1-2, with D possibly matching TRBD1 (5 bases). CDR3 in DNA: TGTGCCTGGAGTCCGGGGGATCTCTATGGCTACACCTTC. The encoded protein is CAWSPGDLYGYTF.